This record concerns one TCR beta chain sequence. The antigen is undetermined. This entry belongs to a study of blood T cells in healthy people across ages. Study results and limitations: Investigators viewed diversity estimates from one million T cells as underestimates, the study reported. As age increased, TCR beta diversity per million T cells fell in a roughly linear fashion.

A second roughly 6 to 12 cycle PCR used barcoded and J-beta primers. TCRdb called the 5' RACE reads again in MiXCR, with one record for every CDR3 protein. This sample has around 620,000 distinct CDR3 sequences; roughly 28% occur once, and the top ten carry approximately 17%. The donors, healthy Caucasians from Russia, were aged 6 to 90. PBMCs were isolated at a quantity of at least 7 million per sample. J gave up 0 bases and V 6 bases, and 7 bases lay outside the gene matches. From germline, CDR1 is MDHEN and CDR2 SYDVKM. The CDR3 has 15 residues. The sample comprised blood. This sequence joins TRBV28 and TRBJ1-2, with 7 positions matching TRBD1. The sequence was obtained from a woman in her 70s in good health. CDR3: CASREGGTANYGYTF. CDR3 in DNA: TGTGCCAGCAGAGAAGGGGGCACAGCTAACTATGGCTACACCTTC.